This TCR beta chain was sequenced in a study of shared clonotypes between healthy human individuals. Findings and caveats of the study: Among donors, the sharing of clonotypes was expected to be influenced by sequencing depth.

A word on this clone: Its antigen is as yet unknown.

Assay used: immunoSEQ multiplex PCR; TCRdb lists only in-frame clones, some missing. The sample carries more than 2,000,000 clones, approximately 93% recorded once. The CDR3 is made up of 12 amino acids. Trimming took 6 bases from V and 5 from J, leaving 13 bases between them. Germline V gene data show CDR1 as SQVTM and CDR2 as ANQGSEA. The sequence derives from a man between 18 and 35 years old in good health. Some clones in this sample may be carry-over from other donors' samples. This chain uses TRBV29-1 with TRBJ2-5, with D perhaps matching TRBD1 or TRBD2 (6 bases each). Sequencing was done on a sample of naive CD4+ T cells from PBMCs. Sample subset: CD45RA+ positively selected. The CDR3 loop reads CSVGGREETQYF. The CDR3 DNA is TGCAGCGTGGGGGGCAGGGAGGAGACCCAGTACTTC. Drawing the rest from reference TRBV29-1 and TRBJ2-5, the complete variable domain is SAVISQKPSRDICQRGTSLTIQCQVDSQVTMMFWYRQQPGQSLTLIATANQGSEATYESGFVIDKFPISRPNLTFSTLTVSNMSPEDSSIYLCSVGGREETQYFGPGTRLLVL.